Given below is one T cell receptor (beta chain) in context. V was clipped by 1 base and J by 9 bases, with 22 bases between them. CDR1 is SGHTS and CDR2 is YDEGEE in the germline V gene. CDR3 length: 16 amino acids. TCRbeta CDR3 was sequenced at survey depth with template counts. Produced via immunoSEQ multiplex PCR; TCRdb's table is partial and in-frame only. The sample lists about 25,000 clones; roughly 80% were seen once. This record belongs to a study of tissue T cells after allogeneic stem cell transplantation. Study summary: Pathologist H&E review favored samples with visible lymphocytes for sequencing among multiple samples.

This sequence originates from a female donor aged 60 or older with lung cancer. Sequenced material: tissue from the ileum, taken at autopsy. V and J are TRBV5-8 and TRBJ1-1; weak D call: TRBD1 (6 bases). This CDR3 reads CASSLLLQGGRMKAFF. The CDR3 coding sequence is TGTGCCAGCAGCTTGTTGCTACAGGGAGGGAGGATGAAAGCTTTCTTT. The variable domain in full, with the rest retrieved from reference TRBV5-8 and TRBJ1-1, is EAGVTQSPTHLIKTRGQQATLRCSPISGHTSVYWYQQALGLGLQFLLWYDEGEERNRGNFPPRFSGRQFPNYSSELNVNALELEDSALYLCASSLLLQGGRMKAFFGQGTRLTVV.